This T cell receptor beta chain was sequenced for a study of cytomegalovirus exposure and HLA in healthy donors. This clone occurred a few times. This PCR relied on a set of 60 Vbeta primers and 13 Jbeta primers. Only in-frame clones appear in the TCRdb table, and some are missing; sequencing was by immunoSEQ multiplex PCR. Of around 120,000 clones detected, roughly 14% appear once; the ten largest clones hold 1.5% to 2%. Trimming removed 6 bases from V and 6 bases from J, with 15 bases in between. The CDR3 covers 14 residues. Germline V gene sequence: CDR1 MNHEY, CDR2 SVGAGI. The sequencing sample was made of PBMCs. V gene TRBV6-5 combines with J gene TRBJ1-5; TRBD1 might be the D (6 bases). This clonotype originated in a woman between 18 and 29 years old in good health and CMV-seronegative. CDR3 in amino acids: CASRQGEEAQPQHF. CDR3 nucleotides: TGTGCCAGCAGACAGGGAGAGGAGGCTCAGCCCCAGCATTTT.